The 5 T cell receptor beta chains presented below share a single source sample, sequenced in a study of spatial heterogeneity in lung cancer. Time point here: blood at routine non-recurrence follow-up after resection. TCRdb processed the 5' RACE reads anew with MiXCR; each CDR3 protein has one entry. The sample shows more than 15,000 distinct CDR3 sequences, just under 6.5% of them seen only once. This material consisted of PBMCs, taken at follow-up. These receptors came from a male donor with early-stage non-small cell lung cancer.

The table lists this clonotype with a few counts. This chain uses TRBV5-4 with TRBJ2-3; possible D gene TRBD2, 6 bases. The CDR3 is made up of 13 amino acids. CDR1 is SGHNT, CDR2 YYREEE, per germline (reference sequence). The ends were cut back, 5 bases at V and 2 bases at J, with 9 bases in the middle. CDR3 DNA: TGTGCCAGCAGTGGGGACTTCACAGATACGCAGTATTTT. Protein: CASSGDFTDTQYF.

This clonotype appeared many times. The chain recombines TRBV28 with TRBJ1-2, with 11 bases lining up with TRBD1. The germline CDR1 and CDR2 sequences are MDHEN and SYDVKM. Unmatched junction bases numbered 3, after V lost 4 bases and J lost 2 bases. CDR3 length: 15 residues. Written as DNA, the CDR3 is TGTGCCAGCAGTTCCGGGACAGGGGGAAACTATGGCTACACCTTC. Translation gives CASSSGTGGNYGYTF.

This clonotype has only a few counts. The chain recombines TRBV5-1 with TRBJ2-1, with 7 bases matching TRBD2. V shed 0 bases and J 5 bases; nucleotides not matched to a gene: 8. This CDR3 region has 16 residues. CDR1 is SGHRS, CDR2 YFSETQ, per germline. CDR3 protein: CASSLDPAGIHNEQFF. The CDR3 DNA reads TGCGCCAGCAGCTTGGATCCAGCGGGAATCCACAATGAGCAGTTCTTC. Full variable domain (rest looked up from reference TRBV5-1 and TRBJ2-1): KAGVTQTPRYLIKTRGQQVTLSCSPISGHRSVSWYQQTPGQGLQFLFEYFSETQRNKGNFPGRFSGRQFSNSRSEMNVSTLELGDSALYLCASSLDPAGIHNEQFFGPGTRLTVL.

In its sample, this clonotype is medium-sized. CDR3 sequence (DNA): TGCAGTGCCCATCCGATGGGACAAGAGACCCAGTACTTC. Protein: CSAHPMGQETQYF. The gene calls are TRBV20-1 and TRBJ2-5; D call uncertain. CDR3 length: 13 amino acids. Germline loops: CDR1 DFQATT, CDR2 SNEGSKA (reference sequence). V shed 6 bases and J shed 2 bases, with 13 bases lying between them.

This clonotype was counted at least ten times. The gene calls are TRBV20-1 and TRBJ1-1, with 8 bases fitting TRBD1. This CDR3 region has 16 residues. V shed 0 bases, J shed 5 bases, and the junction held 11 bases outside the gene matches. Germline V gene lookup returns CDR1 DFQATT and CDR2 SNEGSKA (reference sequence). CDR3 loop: CSARDSSQGGRTEAFF. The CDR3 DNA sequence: TGCAGTGCTAGAGATTCGTCACAGGGGGGAAGAACTGAAGCTTTCTTT.